These 14 T cell receptor beta chains originate from one sample sequenced in a study of CD8+CD57+ T cells in acquired aplastic anemia. The patients chosen for sequencing had shown expansion of CD8+CD57+ cells (detected by flow cytometry). Profiles of TCR beta VDJ and CDR3 were generated from a genomic DNA template. TCRdb reanalysed the reads using MiXCR and keeps one entry per CDR3 protein. Here the sample spans roughly 100,000 distinct CDR3 sequences, 55% to 70% being singletons. The sequenced sample was sorted CD4+, CD8+, or CD8+CD57+ T cells (not recorded which) from PBMCs. Receptors originate from a human donor with aplastic anemia.

This sequence joins TRBV10-3 and TRBJ2-5; TRBD2 might be the D (6 bases). Trimming pared 6 bases from V and 2 bases from J, leaving 13 bases between. The CDR3 has 14 amino acids. Per the germline V gene, CDR1 is ENHRY and CDR2 is SYGVKD. The CDR3: CAISPRGSQETQYF. The CDR3 bases are TGTGCCATCAGCCCCCGGGGGAGTCAAGAGACCCAGTACTTC.

This rearrangement joins TRBV6-5 to TRBJ2-7, with a tentative D call TRBD2 (5 bases). The CDR3 loop spans 13 amino acids. V was cut by 2 bases and J by 4 bases, with 9 bases left in between. Germline CDR1 MNHEY, CDR2 SVGAGI. CDR3 in amino acids: CASSYRRTYEQYF. CDR3 nucleotides: TGTGCCAGCAGTTACCGCCGGACTTACGAGCAGTACTTC.

This clonotype was observed many times. The rearrangement joins TRBV9 to TRBJ1-4, with TRBD1 matching 7 bases. The CDR3 contains 14 residues. The ends lost 0 bases at V and 8 bases at J; junction bases unmatched: 4. Germline V lookup: CDR1 SGDLS, CDR2 YYNGEE. The CDR3 spells CASSVEGGEEKLFF. The CDR3 region has the DNA TGTGCCAGCAGCGTAGAAGGGGGCGAGGAAAAACTGTTTTTT. The full variable domain, completed using reference TRBV9 and TRBJ1-4, is DSGVTQTPKHLITATGQRVTLRCSPRSGDLSVYWYQQSLDQGLQFLIQYYNGEERAKGNILERFSAQQFPDLHSELNLSSLELGDSALYFCASSVEGGEEKLFFGSGTQLSVL.

The CDR3 region has the DNA TGCAGCGTTGAAGAGCTGCTAGCGGGAGTTTACGAGCAGTACTTC. Protein: CSVEELLAGVYEQYF. The chain carries TRBV29-1 and TRBJ2-7; 10 bases fit TRBD2. The CDR3 spans 15 residues. V trimming: 0 bases; J trimming: 4 bases; junction bases outside the gene matches: 6. Germline lookup yields CDR1 SQVTM and CDR2 ANQGSEA.

The table lists this clonotype with a few counts. The rearrangement joins TRBV20-1 to TRBJ2-7; D possibly corresponds to TRBD1 (5 bases). CDR1 DFQATT and CDR2 SNEGSKA come from the germline V gene (reference sequence). The CDR3 has 13 residues. The V end lost 3 bases, the J end lost 4 bases, and 13 bases lay between the germline ends. CDR3 amino acids: CSASYGARYEQYF. The CDR3 DNA is TGCAGTGCTAGCTATGGGGCACGGTACGAGCAGTACTTC.

The J gene is TRBJ2-7, the V gene TRBV7-9; D ambiguous. The V gene's germline CDR1 is SEHNR and CDR2 FQNEAQ (reference sequence). CDR3 size: 13 residues. V lost 4 bases, J lost 5 bases, and 12 bases lay in between. CDR3 DNA: TGTGCCAGCAGCTCATTTTCTACCCACGAGCAGTACTTC. Its protein product is CASSSFSTHEQYF.

The rearrangement uses TRBV19 and TRBJ1-2, with TRBD1 matching over 8 bases. Germline V gene sequence: CDR1 LNHDA, CDR2 SQIVND (reference sequence). V lost 5 bases to trimming and J lost 3 bases; unmatched junction nucleotides: 8. The CDR3 has 15 residues. The CDR3 DNA reads TGTGCCAGTAGTGCAGGCAGGGGGCGCGACTATGGCTACACCTTC. Amino acids: CASSAGRGRDYGYTF.

This clonotype was recorded at least ten times. This chain links TRBV4-2 with TRBJ1-1, with D hard to call. Germline V gives CDR1 LGHNA, CDR2 YNFKEQ. Trimming took off 1 base at V and 6 bases at J, with 12 bases between the two ends. The CDR3 sequence is 14 residues long. CDR3 in amino acids: CASSQGGKVAEAFF. In nucleotides, the CDR3 is TGTGCCAGCAGCCAAGGAGGGAAGGTGGCTGAAGCTTTCTTT.

The chain combines TRBV19 with TRBJ2-7; D tentatively fits TRBD1 or TRBD2 (5 bases each). Trimming cost V 4 bases and J 7 bases, with 11 bases left between them. Germline values: CDR1 LNHDA, CDR2 SQIVND (reference sequence). This CDR3 region has 12 residues. CDR3 region: CASSTQGGEQYF. The CDR3 DNA is TGTGCCAGTAGTACCCAGGGCGGGGAGCAGTACTTC.

This clonotype was picked up many times. This chain joins TRBV2 and TRBJ2-3, with 9 bases aligning to TRBD2. Trimming took 0 bases from V and 4 from J; bases not matched to a gene: 11. There are 18 residues in the CDR3. Germline CDR1 SNHLY, CDR2 FYNNEI. This CDR3 reads CASSEAISAGGTADTQYF. The CDR3 nucleotides read TGTGCCAGCAGTGAAGCAATCAGTGCGGGAGGGACGGCAGATACGCAGTATTTT.

The chain's CDR3 is CATSDSQVVDEQFF. The CDR3 DNA reads as TGTGCCACCAGTGATTCCCAAGTAGTTGATGAGCAGTTCTTC. The V call is TRBV24-1, the J call TRBJ2-1; D gene unclear. The CDR3 is made up of 14 amino acids. V was clipped by 2 bases and J by 8 bases, with 12 bases between them. The germline CDR1 and CDR2 sequences are KGHDR and SFDVKD.

This chain uses TRBV25-1 with TRBJ2-7; unclear D gene. Trimming removed 2 bases from V and 0 bases from J, with 14 bases in between. Germline CDR1 is MGHDK and CDR2 is SYGVNS. This CDR3 has 16 residues. CDR3 amino acids: CASSEKGDTSSYEQYF. The CDR3 DNA sequence: TGTGCCAGCAGTGAAAAAGGTGACACGAGCTCCTACGAGCAGTACTTC.

The chain uses TRBV2 and TRBJ1-6; 7 nucleotides line up with TRBD1. J gave up 6 bases and V 6 bases, and 5 bases lay outside the gene matches. Germline assignment: CDR1 SNHLY and CDR2 FYNNEI. The CDR3 has 14 amino acids. The CDR3 spells CASRRGQTNSPLHF. The CDR3 DNA follows: TGTGCCAGCAGGAGGGGACAGACTAATTCACCCCTCCACTTT.

The V and J genes are TRBV10-2 and TRBJ1-2; tentatively, D is TRBD1 (5 bases). With 0 bases removed from V and 1 base from J, the gap between germline ends came to 9 bases. The length of the CDR3 is 15 residues. Looked up from germline, CDR1 is WSHSY and CDR2 is SAAADI. CDR3 DNA sequence: TGCGCCAGCAGTGAGTCGGAGGGGAATAACTATGGCTACACCTTC. The encoded protein is CASSESEGNNYGYTF.